Sequencing of this TCR beta chain was carried out in a study of blood T cell repertoires in COVID-19. J lost 3 bases, V lost 2 bases, and 12 bases had no gene match. The CDR3 is 19 amino acids. Germline CDR1 and CDR2: SGHVS and FQNEAQ. TCRdb's copy holds only in-frame clones and misses some; the assay was immunoSEQ multiplex PCR. The sample holds 150,000 to 200,000 clones, roughly 80% seen once. This clonotype was sampled from a middle-aged woman with COVID-19, enrolled during active disease. The sequenced sample was peripheral blood. The rearrangement uses TRBV7-8 and TRBJ2-2, with TRBD2 identical over 10 bases. CDR3 bases: TGTGCCAGCAGCTTAAGAGGGAAAAGCGGGGGGGTTTACACCGGGGAGCTGTTTTTT. The encoded protein is CASSLRGKSGGVYTGELFF.